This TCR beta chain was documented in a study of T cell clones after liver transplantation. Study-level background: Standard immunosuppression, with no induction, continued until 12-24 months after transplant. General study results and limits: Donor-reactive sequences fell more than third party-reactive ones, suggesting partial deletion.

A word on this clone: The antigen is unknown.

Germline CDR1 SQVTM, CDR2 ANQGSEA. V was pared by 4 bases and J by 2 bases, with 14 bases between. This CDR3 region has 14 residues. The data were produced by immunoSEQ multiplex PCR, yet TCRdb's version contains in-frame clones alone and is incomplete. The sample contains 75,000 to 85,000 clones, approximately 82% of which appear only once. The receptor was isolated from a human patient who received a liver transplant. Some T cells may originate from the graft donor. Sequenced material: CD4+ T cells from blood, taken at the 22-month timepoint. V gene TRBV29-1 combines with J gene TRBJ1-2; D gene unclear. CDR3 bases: TGCAGCGTTGCTAGTCGTGGAGACAACTATGGCTACACCTTC. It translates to CSVASRGDNYGYTF. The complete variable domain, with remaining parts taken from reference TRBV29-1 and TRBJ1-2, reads SAVISQKPSRDICQRGTSLTIQCQVDSQVTMMFWYRQQPGQSLTLIATANQGSEATYESGFVIDKFPISRPNLTFSTLTVSNMSPEDSSIYLCSVASRGDNYGYTFGSGTRLTVV.